The present entry profiles one T cell receptor (beta chain) with its context. Its antigen remains unknown. CDR1 is SNHLY and CDR2 is FYNNEI in the germline V gene. With V trimmed by 5 bases and J by 2 bases, 9 bases remained unmatched. This CDR3 spans 17 amino acids. Time point denoted: week 23, last vaccination. Doses consisted of 300 ug of mutant IDH1 20-mer peptide each, paired with topical imiquimod. These data are taken from a study of a mutant IDH1 vaccine in newly diagnosed glioma. The overall study: In some groups vaccination began 4-6 weeks post-radiotherapy; others received it with temozolomide. Every participant had undergone radiotherapy, temozolomide, or both before, and most underwent both.

The repertoire was sequenced with immunoSEQ multiplex PCR; TCRdb's copy has only in-frame clones and lacks some. Here the sample spans about 54,000 clones, roughly 80% being singletons. V is TRBV2 and J is TRBJ2-5; 12 nucleotides match TRBD2. Sequenced material: PBMCs, taken from a glioma patient whose treatment included an IDH1 peptide vaccine. The clonotype comes from a man aged 40-50 years with glioma. DNA of the CDR3: TGTGCCAGCAGTCTCCCACTAGCGGGGGGTCAACAAGAGACCCAGTACTTC. This translates into CASSLPLAGGQQETQYF. The variable domain in full, completed from reference TRBV2 and TRBJ2-5, reads EPEVTQTPSHQVTQMGQEVILRCVPISNHLYFYWYRQILGQKVEFLVSFYNNEISEKSEIFDDQFSVERPDGSNFTLKIRSTKLEDSAMYFCASSLPLAGGQQETQYFGPGTRLLVL.